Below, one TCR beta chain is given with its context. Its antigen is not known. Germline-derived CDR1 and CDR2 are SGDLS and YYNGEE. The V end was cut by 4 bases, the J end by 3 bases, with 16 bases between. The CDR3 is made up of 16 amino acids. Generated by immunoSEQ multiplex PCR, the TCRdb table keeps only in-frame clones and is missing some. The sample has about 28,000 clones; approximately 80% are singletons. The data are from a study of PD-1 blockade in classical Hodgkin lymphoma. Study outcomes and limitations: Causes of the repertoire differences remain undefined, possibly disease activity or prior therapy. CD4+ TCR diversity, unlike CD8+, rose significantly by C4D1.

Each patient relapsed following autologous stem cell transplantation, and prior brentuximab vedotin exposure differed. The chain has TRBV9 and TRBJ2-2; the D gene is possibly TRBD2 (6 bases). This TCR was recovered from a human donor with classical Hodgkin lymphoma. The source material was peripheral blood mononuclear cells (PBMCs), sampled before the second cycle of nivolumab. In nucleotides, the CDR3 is TGTGCCAGCAGCCCCCATCTTAGCGGATACACCGGGGAGCTGTTTTTT. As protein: CASSPHLSGYTGELFF.